Described below is a single T cell receptor beta chain sequence and its context. The target antigen is unknown. The source of the sample is a study of OX40 agonist ivuxolimab in advanced cancers. V lost 3 bases, J lost 2 bases, and 9 bases lay in between. Germline-derived CDR1 and CDR2 are SGHTA and FQGTGA. The CDR3 length is 14 residues. The study, taken as a whole, reports: Fewer expanded clones were found on average in CD4+ than in CD8+ T cells. Clonal expansion from baseline to week 6 occurred in both CD4+ and CD8+ T cells.

The table came from immunoSEQ multiplex PCR; TCRdb's copy has only in-frame clones and leaves some out. The table lists 98,000 or so clones, about 88% of them singletons. Blood specimens came from baseline, cycle 4 day 1, and cycle 7 day 1. The TCR sequence derives from an adult with an advanced solid tumor such as melanoma, head and neck, liver or kidney cancer. The sequencing used CD4+ or CD8+ T cells sorted from blood, collected in a trial of the OX40 agonist ivuxolimab. J is TRBJ2-3 and V is TRBV7-3; a weak D match, TRBD2 (7 bases). This CDR3 is CASSFAGATDTQYF. The CDR3, as DNA: TGTGCCAGCAGCTTCGCGGGGGCCACAGATACGCAGTATTTT.